The present TCR beta chain was sequenced within a study of T-cell reconstitution after alpha-beta-depleted transplantation in children. The CDR3 is 14 amino acids. Germline loops: CDR1 SEHNR, CDR2 FQNEAQ (reference sequence). V shed 1 base and J shed 3 bases, with 8 bases lying between them. It was with unique molecular identifiers that the TCRbeta library was prepared. TCRdb re-derived calls from the PCR reads in MiXCR, one entry per CDR3 protein. The data contain around 200,000 distinct CDR3 sequences, around 9.9% of them singletons. This clonotype occurred many times. The antigen is not known. Notes on the study in general: The study reportedly traced alpha-beta T cells about two months after transplant to several hundred expanded graft clones.

The rearrangement uses TRBV7-9 and TRBJ2-3, with D possibly TRBD1 on 5 matching bases. The source of this sequence is a child under two years old with acute myeloid leukemia, due to receive a stem cell transplant. Sequencing was performed on PBMCs, taken before TCRalphabeta/CD19-depleted stem cell transplant. CDR3 bases: TGTGCCAGCAGCTTAGAAGGGGAAACAGATACGCAGTATTTT. Protein product: CASSLEGETDTQYF.